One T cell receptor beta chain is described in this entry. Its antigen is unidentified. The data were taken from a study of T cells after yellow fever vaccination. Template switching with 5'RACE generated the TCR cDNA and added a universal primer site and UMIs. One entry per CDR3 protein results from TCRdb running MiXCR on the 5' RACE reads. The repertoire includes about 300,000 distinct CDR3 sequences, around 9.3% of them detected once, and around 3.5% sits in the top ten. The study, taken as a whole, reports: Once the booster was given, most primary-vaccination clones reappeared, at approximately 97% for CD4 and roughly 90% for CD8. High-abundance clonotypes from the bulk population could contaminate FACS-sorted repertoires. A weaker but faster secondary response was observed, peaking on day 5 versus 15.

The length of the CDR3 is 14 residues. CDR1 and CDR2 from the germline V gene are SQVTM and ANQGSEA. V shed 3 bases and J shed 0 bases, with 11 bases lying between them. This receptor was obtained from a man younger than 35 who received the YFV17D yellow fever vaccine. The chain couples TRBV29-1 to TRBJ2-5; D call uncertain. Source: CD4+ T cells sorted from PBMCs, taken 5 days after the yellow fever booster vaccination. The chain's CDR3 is CSVDDGMYQETQYF. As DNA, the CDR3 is TGCAGCGTTGACGACGGCATGTACCAAGAGACCCAGTACTTC. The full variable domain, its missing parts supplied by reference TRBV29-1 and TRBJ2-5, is SAVISQKPSRDICQRGTSLTIQCQVDSQVTMMFWYRQQPGQSLTLIATANQGSEATYESGFVIDKFPISRPNLTFSTLTVSNMSPEDSSIYLCSVDDGMYQETQYFGPGTRLLVL.